This T cell receptor (beta chain) is drawn from a study of chronic HIV infection and antiretroviral therapy. Germline V CDR1 and CDR2: SGHRS, YFSETQ. CDR3 size: 14 residues. Trimming removed 5 bases at V and 3 bases at J, with 14 bases between. This clonotype was seen more than once but under ten times. One entry per CDR3 protein results from TCRdb running MiXCR on the 5' RACE reads. The sample has around 31,000 distinct CDR3 sequences, roughly 9.1% seen once. This rearrangement joins TRBV5-1 to TRBJ2-5, with D perhaps matching TRBD1 or TRBD2 (5 bases each). The source is an adult who had HIV and had not received antiretroviral therapy, or was an uninfected healthy control (not recorded which). Sequenced: peripheral blood. CDR3 in DNA: TGCGCCAGCAGAGAGGGACCTAGAGAAGAGACCCAGTACTTC. Its protein is CASREGPREETQYF.